This is a list of T cell receptor beta chains from one sample in a study of blood T cell repertoires in COVID-19. The method was immunoSEQ multiplex PCR; TCRdb's version includes in-frame clones alone and lacks a portion of them. The sample lists roughly 300,000 clones; more than 75% were seen once. The sample comprised PBMCs or T cells enriched from blood (not recorded which). Receptor source: a woman aged 18 to 35 who had recovered from COVID-19. CDR3s include the opening cysteine and the closing phenylalanine or tryptophan. The D gene is left open where the match is weak. Clone size appears in some rows only: once, few, many, or a class for an expanded clone.

d_call: -
clone_size: few
v_call: TRBV7-9
j_call: TRBJ2-1
cdr3_nt: TGTGCCAGCAGCTTCCCGGGTCACTCCTACAATGAGCAGTTCTTC
cdr3_aa: CASSFPGHSYNEQFF

d_call: -
clone_size: -
v_call: TRBV10-2
j_call: TRBJ2-7
cdr3_nt: TGCGCCACCAACTGGCAGGGGGAGGACGAGCAGTACTTC
cdr3_aa: CATNWQGEDEQYF

d_call: TRBD1
clone_size: -
v_call: TRBV2
j_call: TRBJ1-2
cdr3_nt: TGTGCCAGCAGGCCGACAGGGAATGACTATGGCTACACCTTC
cdr3_aa: CASRPTGNDYGYTF

d_call: TRBD1
clone_size: -
v_call: TRBV4-1
j_call: TRBJ1-1
cdr3_nt: TGCGCCAGCAGCCAAGTGGACAGGGGCACTGAAGCTTTCTTT
cdr3_aa: CASSQVDRGTEAFF

d_call: TRBD2
clone_size: -
v_call: TRBV19
j_call: TRBJ2-1
cdr3_nt: TGTGCCAGTAGTAGACTTGTAGCGGGGGTAAACAATGAGCAGTTCTTC
cdr3_aa: CASSRLVAGVNNEQFF

d_call: -
clone_size: -
v_call: TRBV7-9
j_call: TRBJ1-6
cdr3_nt: TGTGCCAGCAGCATAGGGAGTACCTATAATTCACCCCTCCACTTT
cdr3_aa: CASSIGSTYNSPLHF

d_call: -
clone_size: once
v_call: TRBV24-1
j_call: TRBJ1-2
cdr3_nt: TGTGCCACCAGTGGTTCCGGTGGCTATGGCTACACCTTC
cdr3_aa: CATSGSGGYGYTF

d_call: TRBD2
clone_size: -
v_call: TRBV29-1
j_call: TRBJ2-5
cdr3_nt: TGCAGCGTTGGTAGCGGGGTGACAGAGACCCAGTACTTC
cdr3_aa: CSVGSGVTETQYF

d_call: -
clone_size: once
v_call: TRBV30
j_call: TRBJ2-7
cdr3_nt: TGTGCCTGGGGTAAGGGACTGTCCTACGAGCAGTACTTC
cdr3_aa: CAWGKGLSYEQYF

d_call: -
clone_size: -
v_call: TRBV14
j_call: TRBJ1-5
cdr3_nt: TGTGCCAGGGCGGCCAATCAGCCCCAGCATTTT
cdr3_aa: CARAANQPQHF

d_call: TRBD2
clone_size: -
v_call: TRBV7-6
j_call: TRBJ2-1
cdr3_nt: TGTGCCAGCAGCTTAACCCCCGGCGGGGGGGGCTACAATGAGCAGTTCTTC
cdr3_aa: CASSLTPGGGGYNEQFF

d_call: -
clone_size: -
v_call: TRBV10-1
j_call: TRBJ2-2
cdr3_nt: TGCGCCAGCAGTGACGCTGGGCCCACCGGGGAGCTGTTTTTT
cdr3_aa: CASSDAGPTGELFF

d_call: -
clone_size: -
v_call: TRBV12-3/TRBV12-4
j_call: TRBJ2-5
cdr3_nt: TGTGCCAGCAGTCCGGGGCAAGAGACCCAGTACTTC
cdr3_aa: CASSPGQETQYF

d_call: -
clone_size: few
v_call: TRBV12-3/TRBV12-4
j_call: TRBJ1-1
cdr3_nt: TGTGCCAGCAGCGCGGGGGGCGGGTACGCTTTCTTT
cdr3_aa: CASSAGGGYAFF

d_call: -
clone_size: once
v_call: TRBV30
j_call: TRBJ2-3
cdr3_nt: TGTGCCTGGAGTGTAGCGGGTGTGGGGGTGGATTTT
cdr3_aa: CAWSVAGVGVDF

d_call: -
clone_size: few
v_call: TRBV12-3/TRBV12-4
j_call: TRBJ1-2
cdr3_nt: TGTGCCAGCAGTTTATTAAGAGGGTCTGGCTACACCTTC
cdr3_aa: CASSLLRGSGYTF

d_call: TRBD1
clone_size: -
v_call: TRBV5-4
j_call: TRBJ1-1
cdr3_nt: TGTGCCAGCAACCTGGACCTACGACAGGGGATAACTGAAGCTTTCTTT
cdr3_aa: CASNLDLRQGITEAFF

d_call: TRBD1
clone_size: -
v_call: TRBV2
j_call: TRBJ1-2
cdr3_nt: TGTGCCAGCAGTCTATTGACAGGGGCGTATGGCTACACCTTC
cdr3_aa: CASSLLTGAYGYTF

d_call: -
clone_size: -
v_call: TRBV7-8
j_call: TRBJ1-3
cdr3_nt: TGTGCCAGCAGCCCCACCAGGGCTGGAAACACCATATATTTT
cdr3_aa: CASSPTRAGNTIYF

d_call: -
clone_size: once
v_call: TRBV5-1
j_call: TRBJ1-1
cdr3_nt: TGCGCCAGCAGCTTGACCCCGGGGTACAGCACTGAAGCTTTCTTT
cdr3_aa: CASSLTPGYSTEAFF

d_call: TRBD1
clone_size: -
v_call: TRBV30
j_call: TRBJ1-1
cdr3_nt: TGTGCCTGGAGCCCCGCGGGGACAGGTACCACTGAAGCTTTCTTT
cdr3_aa: CAWSPAGTGTTEAFF

d_call: -
clone_size: -
v_call: TRBV6-5
j_call: TRBJ1-2
cdr3_nt: TGTGCCTGCAGTTACTTCGGGGGAGGTAACTATGGCTACACCTTC
cdr3_aa: CACSYFGGGNYGYTF

d_call: TRBD2
clone_size: -
v_call: TRBV23-1
j_call: TRBJ2-1
cdr3_nt: TGCGCCAGCAGTCTCCCGGGACTAGCGGGAGATGGTGAGCAGTTCTTC
cdr3_aa: CASSLPGLAGDGEQFF

d_call: -
clone_size: -
v_call: TRBV3-1/TRBV3-2
j_call: TRBJ2-5
cdr3_nt: TGTGCCAGCAGCCTATACCAAGAGACCCAGTACTTC
cdr3_aa: CASSLYQETQYF

d_call: TRBD1
clone_size: -
v_call: TRBV18
j_call: TRBJ1-5
cdr3_nt: TGTGCCAGCTCACCGGGACAGGGCGGGAATCAGCCCCAGCATTTT
cdr3_aa: CASSPGQGGNQPQHF

d_call: -
clone_size: -
v_call: TRBV5-1
j_call: TRBJ1-2
cdr3_nt: TGCGCCAGCAGCCTAACTAACTTAAATGATAACTATGGCTACACCTTC
cdr3_aa: CASSLTNLNDNYGYTF

d_call: TRBD2
clone_size: once
v_call: TRBV5-8
j_call: TRBJ2-7
cdr3_nt: TGTGCCAGCAGACCGACTAGCGGGAGCGTCTCCTACGAGCAGTACTTC
cdr3_aa: CASRPTSGSVSYEQYF

d_call: -
clone_size: -
v_call: TRBV7-9
j_call: TRBJ2-1
cdr3_nt: TGTGCCAGCAGCTTAGCGGGAGGAACAAATGAGCAGTTCTTC
cdr3_aa: CASSLAGGTNEQFF

d_call: -
clone_size: -
v_call: TRBV3-1/TRBV3-2
j_call: TRBJ1-1
cdr3_nt: TGTGCCAGCAGCCCTCTGGAGAAAGGTGAAGCTTTCTTT
cdr3_aa: CASSPLEKGEAFF

d_call: TRBD1
clone_size: -
v_call: TRBV5-1
j_call: TRBJ1-1
cdr3_nt: TGCGCCAGCAGCCCGATGACAGGGGTTGGCACTGAAGCTTTCTTT
cdr3_aa: CASSPMTGVGTEAFF

d_call: TRBD1
clone_size: -
v_call: TRBV5-5
j_call: TRBJ1-1
cdr3_nt: TGTGCCAGCAGCCCCGGGACAGGGCGGGACACTGAAGCTTTCTTT
cdr3_aa: CASSPGTGRDTEAFF

d_call: -
clone_size: -
v_call: TRBV14
j_call: TRBJ1-1
cdr3_nt: TGTGCCAGCAGCCAAGGATACAGGCTTAGGGGCACTGAAGCTTTCTTT
cdr3_aa: CASSQGYRLRGTEAFF

d_call: TRBD2
clone_size: -
v_call: TRBV30
j_call: TRBJ2-3
cdr3_nt: TGTGCCTGGACTAGCGGGGGGTCGGGGGATACGCAGTATTTT
cdr3_aa: CAWTSGGSGDTQYF

d_call: -
clone_size: -
v_call: TRBV9
j_call: TRBJ2-3
cdr3_nt: TGTGCCAGCAGTCTTGGGACTGCTAGCACAGATACGCAGTATTTT
cdr3_aa: CASSLGTASTDTQYF

d_call: TRBD1
clone_size: -
v_call: TRBV9
j_call: TRBJ1-4
cdr3_nt: TGTGCCAGCAGCCAAACAGGGGGCACACTGTTTTTT
cdr3_aa: CASSQTGGTLFF

d_call: TRBD1
clone_size: -
v_call: TRBV3-1/TRBV3-2
j_call: TRBJ2-7
cdr3_nt: TGTGCCAGCAGCCTACATACAGGGGGCCCTTACGAGCAGTACTTC
cdr3_aa: CASSLHTGGPYEQYF

d_call: -
clone_size: -
v_call: TRBV7-8
j_call: TRBJ1-6
cdr3_nt: TGTGCCAGCAGCTTAGAACCGGGGGTTTCCTATAATTCACCCCTCCACTTT
cdr3_aa: CASSLEPGVSYNSPLHF

d_call: TRBD1
clone_size: -
v_call: TRBV4-1
j_call: TRBJ1-5
cdr3_nt: TGCGCCAGCAGCCCAATGGGACAGGCCTCGGAACCCCAGCATTTT
cdr3_aa: CASSPMGQASEPQHF

d_call: -
clone_size: -
v_call: TRBV18
j_call: TRBJ1-1
cdr3_nt: TGTGCCAGCTCACCAATAGAGTCAGCGTTAGCGAGCACTGAAGCTTTCTTT
cdr3_aa: CASSPIESALASTEAFF

d_call: -
clone_size: -
v_call: TRBV19
j_call: TRBJ1-1
cdr3_nt: TGTGCCAGTAGTATGACAGGTATGAACACTGAAGCTTTCTTT
cdr3_aa: CASSMTGMNTEAFF

d_call: TRBD2
clone_size: -
v_call: TRBV2
j_call: TRBJ2-2
cdr3_nt: TGTGCCAGCAGTGAGGGTCTAGCGGGAGTGATCGGGGAGCTGTTTTTT
cdr3_aa: CASSEGLAGVIGELFF

d_call: -
clone_size: -
v_call: TRBV28
j_call: TRBJ1-6
cdr3_nt: TGTGCCAGCAGTTTAAACAGGGTTGCCCTCCACTTT
cdr3_aa: CASSLNRVALHF

d_call: -
clone_size: -
v_call: TRBV5-1
j_call: TRBJ1-1
cdr3_nt: TGCGCCAGCAGCTCGGGGTTGTCGAACACTGAAGCTTTCTTT
cdr3_aa: CASSSGLSNTEAFF

d_call: -
clone_size: -
v_call: TRBV5-1
j_call: TRBJ1-2
cdr3_nt: TGCGCCAGCAGCTTATCTCTAGCTAACTATGGCTACACCTTC
cdr3_aa: CASSLSLANYGYTF

d_call: -
clone_size: -
v_call: TRBV19
j_call: TRBJ1-4
cdr3_nt: TGTGCCAGTAGTATAGTTTTGGCCGTAAATGAAAAACTGTTTTTT
cdr3_aa: CASSIVLAVNEKLFF

d_call: -
clone_size: -
v_call: TRBV19
j_call: TRBJ1-1
cdr3_nt: TGTGCCAGTAGTATGGCCCTTAACACTGAAGCTTTCTTT
cdr3_aa: CASSMALNTEAFF

d_call: TRBD1
clone_size: few
v_call: TRBV3-1/TRBV3-2
j_call: TRBJ2-7
cdr3_nt: TGTGCCAGCAGCCAACAGGGGGTCTCCTACGAGCAGTACTTC
cdr3_aa: CASSQQGVSYEQYF

d_call: TRBD1
clone_size: -
v_call: TRBV27
j_call: TRBJ1-1
cdr3_nt: TGTGCCAGCAGTTATTCCAATCTTGACAGGGCGAACACTGAAGCTTTCTTT
cdr3_aa: CASSYSNLDRANTEAFF

d_call: TRBD1
clone_size: -
v_call: TRBV6-1
j_call: TRBJ1-2
cdr3_nt: TGTGCCAGCAGTCTCCCCCGGACAGGGGGCGATGGCTACACCTTC
cdr3_aa: CASSLPRTGGDGYTF